This TCR beta chain was identified during a study of blood T cell repertoires in COVID-19. Study-wide background: Acute-phase and convalescent COVID-19 samples originated in the United States, Italy and Spain. PBMCs, B-cell-depleted T cells, or T cells were the source of the cDNA or gDNA that made up the material.

Authors' methods: Cell counts per sample came from amplifying reference gene primers. The assay was immunoSEQ multiplex PCR, and TCRdb's table has in-frame clones only and misses some. Clone size and V and J calls were adopted from that table, with D and trimming inferred from the DNA. The sample lists approximately 190,000 clones; about 80% were seen once. The sequenced material came from peripheral blood. The clonotype was recovered from a human donor with acute or convalescent COVID-19. The donor label of this sample is uncertain.

In DNA form, the CDR3 reads TGTGCCAGCAGCCCGTCCCAGACAGGTTACACTGAAGCTTTCTTT. Its translation is CASSPSQTGYTEAFF. The gene calls are TRBV7-8 and TRBJ1-1, with a tentative D call TRBD1 (6 bases). The CDR3 runs to 15 residues. The V end was cut by 5 bases, the J end by 3 bases, with 16 bases between. Germline V gene sequence: CDR1 SGHVS, CDR2 FQNEAQ.